This T cell receptor beta chain emerged from a study of blood T cell repertoires in COVID-19. The overall study: Researchers got acute and convalescent COVID-19 samples from the United States, Italy and Spain. Sample material is recorded as cDNA or gDNA derived from T cells, B-cell-depleted T cells, or PBMCs.

As processed by the authors: Reference gene primer amplification yielded estimated nucleated cell counts. TCRdb's table, derived via immunoSEQ multiplex PCR, lists solely in-frame clones and lacks some. The D gene and trimming were derived from the DNA, and the V and J assignments and clone size from that table. The sample carries approximately 140,000 clones, 80% to 90% recorded once. This CDR3 has 15 residues. Trimming shortened V by 6 bases and J by 4 bases, and 17 bases separated the two germline ends. CDR1 is SNHLY, CDR2 FYNNEI, per germline. Sequenced material: peripheral blood. V and J are TRBV2 and TRBJ2-3; maybe TRBD2 (6 bases). The TCR comes from a man older than 75 with acute or convalescent COVID-19. CDR3 bases: TGTGCCAGCAGCCTCCGGGACTGGGGGGCAGATACGCAGTATTTT. The encoded protein is CASSLRDWGADTQYF.